Each of the 2 T cell receptor beta chains below was sequenced from the same sample in a study of cytomegalovirus exposure and HLA in healthy donors. It was with 60 Vbeta and 13 Jbeta primers that the PCR ran. Clones were sequenced by immunoSEQ multiplex PCR, and TCRdb holds only the in-frame ones, with some missing. The data contain fewer than 250,000 clones, roughly 79% of them singletons. Source material: PBMCs. The receptors come from a male donor in good health and CMV-seronegative.

The chain has TRBV19 and TRBJ1-2; D is undetermined. This CDR3 has 15 amino acids. Looked up from germline, CDR1 is LNHDA and CDR2 is SQIVND (reference sequence). V was pared by 3 bases and J by 5 bases, with 16 bases between. CDR3 sequence reads: CASSIQGSSGYGYTF. CDR3 coding DNA: TGTGCCAGTAGTATCCAAGGCAGTTCGGGGTATGGCTACACCTTC.

This chain joins TRBV28 and TRBJ1-1; 9 positions agree with TRBD1. CDR1 and CDR2 (germline): MDHEN, SYDVKM. Trimming removed 4 bases from V and 1 base from J; junction bases left unmatched: 1. This CDR3 spans 14 amino acids. In nucleotides, the CDR3 is TGTGCCAGCAGTTCGACAGGGGGGAACACTGAAGCTTTCTTT. This encodes CASSSTGGNTEAFF.